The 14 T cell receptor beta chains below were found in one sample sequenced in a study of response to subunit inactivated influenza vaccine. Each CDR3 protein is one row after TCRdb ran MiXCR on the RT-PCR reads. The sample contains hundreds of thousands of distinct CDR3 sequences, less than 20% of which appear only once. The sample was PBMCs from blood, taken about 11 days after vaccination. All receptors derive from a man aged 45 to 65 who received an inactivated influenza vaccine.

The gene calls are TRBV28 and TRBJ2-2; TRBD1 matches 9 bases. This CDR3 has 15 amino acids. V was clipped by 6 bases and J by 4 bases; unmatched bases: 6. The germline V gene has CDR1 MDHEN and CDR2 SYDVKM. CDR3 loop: CASRKQGAGTGELFF. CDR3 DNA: TGTGCCAGCAGGAAACAGGGGGCTGGCACCGGGGAGCTGTTTTTT.

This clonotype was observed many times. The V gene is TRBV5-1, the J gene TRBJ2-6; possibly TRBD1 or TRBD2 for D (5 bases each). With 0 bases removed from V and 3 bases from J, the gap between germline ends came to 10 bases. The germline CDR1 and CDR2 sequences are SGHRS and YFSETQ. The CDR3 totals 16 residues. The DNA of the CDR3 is TGCGCCAGCAGCTTGGTCGGGGCAGTTGGGGCCAACGTCCTGACTTTC. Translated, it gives CASSLVGAVGANVLTF. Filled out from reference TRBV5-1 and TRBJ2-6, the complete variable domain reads KAGVTQTPRYLIKTRGQQVTLSCSPISGHRSVSWYQQTPGQGLQFLFEYFSETQRNKGNFPGRFSGRQFSNSRSEMNVSTLELGDSALYLCASSLVGAVGANVLTFGAGSRLTVL.

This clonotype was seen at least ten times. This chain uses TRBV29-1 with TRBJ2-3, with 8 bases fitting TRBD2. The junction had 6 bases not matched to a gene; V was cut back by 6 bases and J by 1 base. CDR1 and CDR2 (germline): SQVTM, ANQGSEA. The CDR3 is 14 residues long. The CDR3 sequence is CSVTSAGGTDTQYF. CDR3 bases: TGCAGCGTCACCTCAGCGGGAGGCACAGATACGCAGTATTTT.

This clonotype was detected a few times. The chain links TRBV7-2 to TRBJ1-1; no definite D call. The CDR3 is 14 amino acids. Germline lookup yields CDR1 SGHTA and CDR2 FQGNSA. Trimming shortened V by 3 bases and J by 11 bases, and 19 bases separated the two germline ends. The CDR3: CASSLSLGFDVAFF. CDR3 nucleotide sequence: TGTGCCAGCAGCTTGTCCTTGGGGTTCGATGTGGCTTTCTTT.

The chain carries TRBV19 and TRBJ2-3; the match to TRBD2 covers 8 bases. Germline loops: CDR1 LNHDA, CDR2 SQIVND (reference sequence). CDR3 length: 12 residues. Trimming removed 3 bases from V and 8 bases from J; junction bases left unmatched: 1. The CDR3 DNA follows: TGTGCCAGTAGTATCCTAGCGGGTACGCAGTATTTT. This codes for CASSILAGTQYF.

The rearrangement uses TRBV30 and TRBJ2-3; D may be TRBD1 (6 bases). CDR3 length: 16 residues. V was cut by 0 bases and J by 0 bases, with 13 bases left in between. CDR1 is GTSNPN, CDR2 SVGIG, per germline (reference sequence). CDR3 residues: CAWSVGSGASTDTQYF. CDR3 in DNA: TGTGCCTGGAGTGTTGGGTCAGGGGCTAGCACAGATACGCAGTATTTT.

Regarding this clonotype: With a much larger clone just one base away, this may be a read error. CDR3 loop: CASGPPGELFF. CDR3 in DNA: TGTGCCAGCGGCCCCCCCGGGGAGCTGTTTTTT. The V and J genes are TRBV7-9 and TRBJ2-2; no reliable D call. The germline V gene encodes CDR1 SEHNR and CDR2 FQNEAQ (reference sequence). The CDR3 loop spans 11 amino acids. V was cut by 8 bases and J by 6 bases, with 7 bases left in between.

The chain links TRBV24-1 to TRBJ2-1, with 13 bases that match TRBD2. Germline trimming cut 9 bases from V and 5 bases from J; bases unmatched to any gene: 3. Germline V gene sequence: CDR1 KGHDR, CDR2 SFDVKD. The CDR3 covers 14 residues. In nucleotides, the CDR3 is TGTGCCACCGAAGGACTAGCGGGGGACAATGAGCAGTTCTTC. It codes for CATEGLAGDNEQFF.

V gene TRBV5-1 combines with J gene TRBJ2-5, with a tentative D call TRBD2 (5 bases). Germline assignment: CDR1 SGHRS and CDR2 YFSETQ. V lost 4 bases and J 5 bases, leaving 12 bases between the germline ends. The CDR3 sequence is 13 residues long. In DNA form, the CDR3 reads TGCGCCAGCAGCGATAGGAGGCGCGAGACCCAGTACTTC. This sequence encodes CASSDRRRETQYF.

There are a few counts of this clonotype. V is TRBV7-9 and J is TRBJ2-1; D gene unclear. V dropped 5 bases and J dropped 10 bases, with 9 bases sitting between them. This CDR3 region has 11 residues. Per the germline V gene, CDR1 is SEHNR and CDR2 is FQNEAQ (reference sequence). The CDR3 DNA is TGTGCCAGCAGCCCGACGAGCGAGCAGTTCTTC. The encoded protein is CASSPTSEQFF.

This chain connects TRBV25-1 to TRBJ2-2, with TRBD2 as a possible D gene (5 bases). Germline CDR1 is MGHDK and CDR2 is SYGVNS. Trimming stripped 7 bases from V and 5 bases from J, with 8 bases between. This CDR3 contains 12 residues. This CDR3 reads CASNPGTGELFF. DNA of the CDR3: TGTGCCAGCAATCCGGGAACCGGGGAGCTGTTTTTT.

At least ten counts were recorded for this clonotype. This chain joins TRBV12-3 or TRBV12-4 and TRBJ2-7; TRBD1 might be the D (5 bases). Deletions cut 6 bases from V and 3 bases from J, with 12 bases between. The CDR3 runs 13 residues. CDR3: CASSTLDIYEQYF. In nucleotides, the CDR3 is TGTGCCAGCAGCACCCTGGACATCTACGAGCAGTACTTC.

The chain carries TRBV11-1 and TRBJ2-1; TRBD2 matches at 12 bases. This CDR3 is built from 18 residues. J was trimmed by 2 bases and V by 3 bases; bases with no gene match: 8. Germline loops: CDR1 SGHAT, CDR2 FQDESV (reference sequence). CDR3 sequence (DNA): TGTGCCAGCAGCTTTTTTCAAGGACTAGCGGGGACCTACAATGAGCAGTTCTTC. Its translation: CASSFFQGLAGTYNEQFF. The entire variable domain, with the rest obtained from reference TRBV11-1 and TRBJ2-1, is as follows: EAEVAQSPRYKITEKSQAVAFWCDPISGHATLYWYRQILGQGPELLVQFQDESVVDDSQLPKDRFSAERLKGVDSTLKIQPAELGDSAMYLCASSFFQGLAGTYNEQFFGPGTRLTVL.

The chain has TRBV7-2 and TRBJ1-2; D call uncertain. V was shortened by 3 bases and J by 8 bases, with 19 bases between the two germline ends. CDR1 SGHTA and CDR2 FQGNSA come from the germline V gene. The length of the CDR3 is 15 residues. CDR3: CASSLTRTILQGYTF. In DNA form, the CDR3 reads TGTGCCAGCAGCTTGACTCGGACGATTCTGCAGGGCTACACCTTC.